This T cell receptor (beta chain) stems from a study of T cells in Graves' hyperthyroidism and ophthalmopathy. Notes on the study in general: Before onset, ophthalmopathy was predicted by the model a median around 6 months earlier. Stable hyperthyroidism was told apart from ophthalmopathy by a model built on 13 V-J features.

Amplified TCR beta CDR3 regions came from RNA transcripts. First-round RT-PCR with HTBI primers amplified the TCR CDR3 region. TCRdb re-derived calls from the multiplex PCR reads in MiXCR, one entry per CDR3 protein. The sample shows 490,000 or so distinct CDR3 sequences, 15% to 20% of them seen only once. The CDR3 is 13 amino acids. The V and J ends lost 4 bases and 4 bases respectively, with 11 bases between them. Per the germline V gene, CDR1 is LGHDT and CDR2 is YNNKEL (reference sequence). On this clonotype itself: Its antigen remains unidentified.

Material for sequencing was blood. The receptor comes from a man aged 35-49 years with Graves' ophthalmopathy. The chain carries TRBV3-1 and TRBJ2-7; no firm D call. As DNA, the CDR3 is TGTGCCAGCAGCCCCGTGACGTCATACGAGCAGTACTTC. The encoded protein is CASSPVTSYEQYF.